This record covers a single T cell receptor beta chain. These data come from a study of blood T cell repertoires in COVID-19. Study-level information: Both acute and convalescent COVID-19 samples were obtained from the United States, Italy and Spain.

The CDR3 extends over 12 amino acids. Per the germline V gene, CDR1 is KGHDR and CDR2 is SFDVKD. With 4 bases removed from V and 4 bases from J, the gap between germline ends came to 6 bases. Methods used by the authors: Estimated nucleated cell counts came from reference gene primer amplification. Repertoires were generated with immunoSEQ multiplex PCR, while TCRdb's copy carries only in-frame clones and drops some. V and J calls plus clone size are reproduced from that table; the DNA served to infer D and trimming. This table holds around 150,000 clones, 85% to 90% found once. Sequencing was carried out using peripheral blood. The sequence came from a man younger than 35 with acute or convalescent COVID-19. V is TRBV24-1 and J is TRBJ1-2; D unresolved. CDR3 amino acids: CATSDQAYGYTF. For the CDR3, the DNA is TGTGCCACCAGTGACCAGGCCTATGGCTACACCTTC.